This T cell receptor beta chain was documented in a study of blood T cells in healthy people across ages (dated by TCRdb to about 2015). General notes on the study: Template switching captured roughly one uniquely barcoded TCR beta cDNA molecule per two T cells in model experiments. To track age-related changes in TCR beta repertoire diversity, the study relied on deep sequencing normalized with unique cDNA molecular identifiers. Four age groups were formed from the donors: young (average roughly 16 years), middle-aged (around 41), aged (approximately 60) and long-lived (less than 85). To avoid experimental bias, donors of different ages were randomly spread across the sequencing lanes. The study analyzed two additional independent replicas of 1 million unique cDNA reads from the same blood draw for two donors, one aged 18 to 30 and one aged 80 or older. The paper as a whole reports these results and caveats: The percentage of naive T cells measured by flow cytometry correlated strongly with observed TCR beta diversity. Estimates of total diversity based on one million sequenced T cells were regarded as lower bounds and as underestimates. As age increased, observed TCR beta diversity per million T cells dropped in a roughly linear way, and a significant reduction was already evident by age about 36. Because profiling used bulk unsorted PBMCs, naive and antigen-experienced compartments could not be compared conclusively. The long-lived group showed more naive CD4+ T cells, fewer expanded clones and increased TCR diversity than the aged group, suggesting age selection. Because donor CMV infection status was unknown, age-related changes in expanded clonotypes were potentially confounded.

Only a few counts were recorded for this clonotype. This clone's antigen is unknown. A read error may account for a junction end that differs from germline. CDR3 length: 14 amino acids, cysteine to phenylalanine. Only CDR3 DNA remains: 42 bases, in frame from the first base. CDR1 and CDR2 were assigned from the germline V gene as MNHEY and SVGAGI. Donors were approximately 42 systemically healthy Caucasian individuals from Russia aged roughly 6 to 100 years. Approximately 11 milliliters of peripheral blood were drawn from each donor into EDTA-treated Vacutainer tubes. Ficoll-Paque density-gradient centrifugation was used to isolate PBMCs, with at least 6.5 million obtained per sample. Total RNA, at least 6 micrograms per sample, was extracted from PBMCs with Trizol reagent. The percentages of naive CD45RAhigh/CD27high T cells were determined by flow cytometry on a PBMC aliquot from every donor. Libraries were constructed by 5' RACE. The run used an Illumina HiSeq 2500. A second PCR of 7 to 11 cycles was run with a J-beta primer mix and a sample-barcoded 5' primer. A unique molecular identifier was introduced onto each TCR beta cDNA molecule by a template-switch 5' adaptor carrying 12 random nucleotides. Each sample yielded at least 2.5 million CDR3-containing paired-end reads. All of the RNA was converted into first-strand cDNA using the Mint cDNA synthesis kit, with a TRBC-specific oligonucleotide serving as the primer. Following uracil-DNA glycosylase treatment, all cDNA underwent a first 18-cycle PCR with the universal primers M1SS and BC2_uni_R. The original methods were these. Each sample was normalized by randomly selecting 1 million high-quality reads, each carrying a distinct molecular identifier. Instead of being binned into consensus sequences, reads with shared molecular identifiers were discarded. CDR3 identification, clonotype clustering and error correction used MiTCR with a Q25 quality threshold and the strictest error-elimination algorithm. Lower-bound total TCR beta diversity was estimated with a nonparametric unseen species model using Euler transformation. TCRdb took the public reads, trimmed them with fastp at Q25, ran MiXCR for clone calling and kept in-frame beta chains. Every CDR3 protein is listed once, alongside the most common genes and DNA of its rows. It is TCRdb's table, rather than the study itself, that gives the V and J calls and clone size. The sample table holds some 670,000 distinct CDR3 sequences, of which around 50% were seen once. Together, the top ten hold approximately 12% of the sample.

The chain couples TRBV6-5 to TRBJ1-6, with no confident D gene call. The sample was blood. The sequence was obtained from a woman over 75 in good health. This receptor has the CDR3 CASTLSSYNSPPHF. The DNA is TGTGCCAGCACCCTAAGCTCCTATAATTCACCCCCCCACTTT.